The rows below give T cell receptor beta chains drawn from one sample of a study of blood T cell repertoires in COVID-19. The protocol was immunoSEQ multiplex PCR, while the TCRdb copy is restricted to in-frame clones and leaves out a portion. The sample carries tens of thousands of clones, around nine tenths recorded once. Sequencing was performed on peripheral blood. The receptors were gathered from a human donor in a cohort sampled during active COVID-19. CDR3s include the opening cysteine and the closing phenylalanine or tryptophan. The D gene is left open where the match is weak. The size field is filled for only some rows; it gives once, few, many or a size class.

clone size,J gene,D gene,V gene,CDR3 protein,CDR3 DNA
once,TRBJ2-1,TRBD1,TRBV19,CASNSGTDYNEQFF,TGTGCCAGTAACTCCGGGACAGACTACAATGAGCAGTTCTTC
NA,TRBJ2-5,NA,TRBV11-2,CASSRGATRGETQYF,TGTGCCAGCAGTCGGGGGGCAACGAGGGGAGAGACCCAGTACTTC
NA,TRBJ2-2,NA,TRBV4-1,CASSQVEQGGRGELFF,TGCGCCAGCAGCCAAGTGGAGCAGGGCGGCAGGGGGGAGCTGTTTTTT
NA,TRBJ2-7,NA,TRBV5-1,CASSLEAVSSYEQYF,TGCGCCAGCAGCTTGGAGGCGGTTAGCTCCTACGAGCAGTACTTC
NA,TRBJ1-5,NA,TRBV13,CASSSGSYRPQHF,TGTGCCAGCAGCTCAGGGAGTTATCGGCCCCAGCATTTT
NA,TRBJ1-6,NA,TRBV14,CASSQVGASAWESPLHF,TGTGCCAGCAGCCAAGTGGGGGCGAGTGCTTGGGAATCACCCCTCCACTTT
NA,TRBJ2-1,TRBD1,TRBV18,CASSLRDRVRDNEQFF,TGTGCCAGCTCACTCCGGGACAGGGTTAGGGACAATGAGCAGTTCTTC
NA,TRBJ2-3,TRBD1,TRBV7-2,CASSLNGPGGDLTDTQYF,TGTGCCAGCAGCTTAAATGGGCCAGGGGGCGACTTAACAGATACGCAGTATTTT
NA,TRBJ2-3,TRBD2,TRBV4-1,CASSQVSGTSGTDTQYF,TGCGCCAGCAGCCAAGTCTCCGGGACTAGCGGAACAGATACGCAGTATTTT
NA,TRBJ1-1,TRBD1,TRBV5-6,CASSLFSGQGNTEAFF,TGTGCCAGCAGCCTATTCTCGGGACAGGGGAACACTGAAGCTTTCTTT
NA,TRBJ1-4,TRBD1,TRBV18,CASSPGGDSHATNEKLFF,TGTGCCAGCTCACCAGGAGGGGACAGCCACGCAACTAATGAAAAACTGTTTTTT
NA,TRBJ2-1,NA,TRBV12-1,CASSSERASFYNEQFF,TGTGCCAGCAGCTCTGAGCGTGCTAGCTTCTACAATGAGCAGTTCTTC
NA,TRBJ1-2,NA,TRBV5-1,CASRTSGSPYGYTF,TGCGCCAGCAGAACGTCAGGTTCCCCCTATGGCTACACCTTC
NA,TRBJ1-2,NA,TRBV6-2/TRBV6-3,CASSYTGNYGYTF,TGTGCCAGCAGTTATACGGGGAACTATGGCTACACCTTC
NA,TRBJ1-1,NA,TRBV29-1,CSAQTMNTEAFF,TGCAGCGCACAGACCATGAACACTGAAGCTTTCTTT
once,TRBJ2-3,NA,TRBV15,CATSRDPDLSTDTQYF,TGTGCCACCAGCAGAGATCCAGACTTAAGCACAGATACGCAGTATTTT
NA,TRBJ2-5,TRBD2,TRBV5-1,CASSETSGGVETQYF,TGCGCCAGCAGCGAGACTAGCGGGGGGGTGGAGACCCAGTACTTC
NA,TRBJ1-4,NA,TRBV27,CASSLSMGLSEKLFF,TGTGCCAGCAGTTTATCGATGGGGCTTAGTGAAAAACTGTTTTTT
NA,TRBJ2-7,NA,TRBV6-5,CASSYGGRQTYEQYF,TGTGCCAGCAGTTACGGAGGGAGGCAGACCTACGAGCAGTACTTC
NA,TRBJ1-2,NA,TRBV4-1,CASSQGAGNGYTF,TGCGCCAGCAGCCAAGGGGCAGGGAATGGCTACACCTTC
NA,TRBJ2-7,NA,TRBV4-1,CASSQLTGQTYEQYF,TGCGCCAGCAGCCAATTAACAGGTCAAACCTACGAGCAGTACTTC
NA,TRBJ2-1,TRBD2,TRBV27,CASSFPSGGGSYNEQFF,TGTGCCAGCAGTTTTCCTAGCGGGGGGGGTTCCTACAATGAGCAGTTCTTC
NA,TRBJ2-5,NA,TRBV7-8,CASSRDYSQETQYF,TGTGCCAGCAGCCGTGACTACTCCCAAGAGACCCAGTACTTC
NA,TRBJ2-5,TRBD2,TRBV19,CASSIATSGAQETQYF,TGTGCCAGTAGTATCGCGACTAGCGGGGCACAAGAGACCCAGTACTTC
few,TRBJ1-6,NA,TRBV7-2,CASSLAPALQALHF,TGTGCCAGCAGCTTAGCGCCAGCCTTACAAGCGCTCCACTTT
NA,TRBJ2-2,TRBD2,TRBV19,CASILQGAGGTGELFF,TGTGCCAGTATTCTACAGGGTGCGGGGGGCACCGGGGAGCTGTTTTTT
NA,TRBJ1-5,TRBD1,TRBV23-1,CASRRKKLGTANSRGNQPQHF,TGCGCCAGCAGAAGAAAGAAACTCGGGACAGCGAATAGCCGGGGGAATCAGCCCCAGCATTTT
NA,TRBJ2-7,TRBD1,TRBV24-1,CATSEGQGLDEQYF,TGTGCCACGAGCGAAGGACAGGGGTTGGACGAGCAGTACTTC
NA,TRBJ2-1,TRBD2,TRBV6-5,CASSFGLAGNNEQFF,TGTGCCAGCAGTTTCGGACTAGCGGGGAACAATGAGCAGTTCTTC
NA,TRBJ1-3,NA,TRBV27,CASSSTIRNGQGNTIYF,TGTGCCAGCAGTTCCACAATAAGGAATGGGCAAGGAAACACCATATATTTT
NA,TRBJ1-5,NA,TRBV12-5,CASGLDDRRSIRNQPQHF,TGTGCTAGTGGTTTGGATGACAGGAGGTCAATCCGCAATCAGCCCCAGCATTTT
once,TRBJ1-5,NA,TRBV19,CASTKREGGSNQPQHF,TGTGCCAGTACCAAAAGGGAGGGTGGGAGCAATCAGCCCCAGCATTTT
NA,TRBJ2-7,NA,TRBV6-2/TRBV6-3,CASSREGFREQYF,TGTGCCAGCAGTCGTGAGGGTTTCCGCGAGCAGTACTTC
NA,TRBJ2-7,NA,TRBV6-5,CASSPQGISYEQYF,TGTGCCAGCAGTCCCCAGGGGATCTCCTACGAGCAGTACTTC
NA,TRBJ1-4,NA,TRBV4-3,CASSQRPFGGTNEKLFF,TGCGCCAGCAGCCAACGCCCGTTCGGGGGAACTAATGAAAAACTGTTTTTT
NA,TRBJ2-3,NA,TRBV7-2,CASSLGGSVPLAQYF,TGTGCCAGCAGCTTAGGAGGCTCCGTTCCCCTGGCGCAGTATTTT
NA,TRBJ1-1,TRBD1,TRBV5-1,CASSSWTGPGTEAFF,TGCGCCAGCAGCTCCTGGACAGGGCCGGGGACTGAAGCTTTCTTT
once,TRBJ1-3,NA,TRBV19,CASSPIPGVSGNTIYF,TGTGCCAGTAGTCCAATTCCGGGGGTCTCTGGAAACACCATATATTTT
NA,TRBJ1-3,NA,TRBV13,CASSPPEQASSGNTIYF,TGTGCCAGCAGCCCCCCCGAGCAGGCCAGCTCTGGAAACACCATATATTTT
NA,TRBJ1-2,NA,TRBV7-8,CASSPRQSNYGYTF,TGTGCCAGCAGCCCACGACAGTCTAACTATGGCTACACCTTC
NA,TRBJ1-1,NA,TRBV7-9,CASSFQGGTEAFF,TGTGCCAGCAGCTTTCAGGGAGGGACAGAAGCTTTCTTT
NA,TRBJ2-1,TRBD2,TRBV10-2,CASSESSGGSSYNEQFF,TGCGCCAGCAGTGAGTCGTCCGGGGGGAGCTCCTACAATGAGCAGTTCTTC
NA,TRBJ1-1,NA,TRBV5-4,CASTVGSGHTEAFF,TGTGCCAGCACCGTGGGCAGTGGGCACACTGAAGCTTTCTTT
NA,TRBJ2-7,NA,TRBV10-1,CASSEYRESYEQYF,TGCGCCAGCAGTGAGTACAGGGAAAGCTACGAGCAGTACTTC
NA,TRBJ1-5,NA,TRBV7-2,CASSSSGGGWQPQHF,TGTGCCAGCAGCTCCTCCGGGGGGGGGTGGCAGCCCCAGCATTTT
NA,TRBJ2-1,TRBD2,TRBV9,CASSRTSGGYNEQFF,TGTGCCAGCAGCCGCACTAGCGGGGGTTACAATGAGCAGTTCTTC
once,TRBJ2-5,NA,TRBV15,CATSRDRGSETQYF,TGTGCCACCAGCAGAGATAGGGGCTCAGAGACCCAGTACTTC
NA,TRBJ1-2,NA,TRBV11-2,CASSLSDGELGYTF,TGTGCCAGCAGCTTGTCAGACGGGGAACTAGGCTACACCTTC
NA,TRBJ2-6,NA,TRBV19,CASSIDHQSGANVLTF,TGTGCCAGTAGTATAGATCACCAGTCTGGGGCCAACGTCCTGACTTTC
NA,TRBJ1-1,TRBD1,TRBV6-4,CASSDRQGGEAFF,TGTGCCAGCAGTGACCGACAGGGAGGTGAAGCTTTCTTT
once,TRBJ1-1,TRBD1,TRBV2,CASSDDRVFLAFF,TGTGCCAGCAGCGACGACAGGGTTTTCTTAGCTTTCTTT
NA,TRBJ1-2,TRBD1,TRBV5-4,CASSGRDRYYGYTF,TGTGCCAGCAGCGGCCGGGACAGGTACTATGGCTACACCTTC
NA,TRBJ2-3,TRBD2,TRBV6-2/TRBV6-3,CASSYGGSSGAFTDTQYF,TGTGCCAGCAGTTACGGTGGGTCTAGCGGGGCGTTCACAGATACGCAGTATTTT